This TCR beta chain was recorded in a study of molecular identifiers for immune sequencing clone quantification listed by TCRdb under 2018. Study-level background: In a replicate experiment, RNA from roughly 18,000 or 92,000 naive CD8 T cells was split into five aliquots, four of which were sequenced. This methods study used CD8 T cells to benchmark TCR RNA copy counting and molecular-identifier clustering-based TCR repertoire sequencing (MIDCIRS).

As to this clonotype: Its specific antigen is unknown. No qualities accompany the bases; no much larger clone lies one base away.

Library preparation used PCR. The listed sequencing device is NextSeq 500. Bulk TCR libraries were generated as previously described, with the TCR primers listed in Table S5 used. Total RNA was purified with the Qiagen AllPrep DNA/RNA kit. Before analysis, reads from multiple sequencing runs of one library were combined. The source study handled its data this way. Only reads with exact TCR constant sequence were kept, trimmed to 150 nt, and grouped by their 12-nt molecular barcodes. Reads within each barcode group were sub-clustered using a 15% Levenshtein threshold, and quality-weighted consensus sequences were constructed for each RNA molecule. Non-functional sequences were filtered out, along with any lower-count sequence sitting one edit away from another sequence. On the basis of fitting two negative binomial distributions, barcode sub-clusters with fewer than 20% of the maximum read count were discarded. Clones were called with MiXCR by TCRdb after fastp trimmed the public reads at Q25, and only in-frame beta chains were retained. Rows are unified per CDR3 protein, each entry keeping the most common DNA and genes. TCRdb, rather than the study authors, made the V and J calls. The sample data list roughly 40,000 distinct CDR3 sequences, and 24% of these were observed just once. The top ten hold about 0.91% of the sample.

Paper-wide results and their limitations: Spiked-in Jurkat TCR RNA (approximately 10 copies' worth), which is not part of the donor repertoire, was contained in the naive libraries. In CMV-specific effector cells, clones with more than 20 RNA copies contained over 97% of molecules, whereas in naive cells such clones contained under 1% of molecules. Modeling indicated roughly 3.3 TCR RNA copies recovered per cell, compared with about 10 by digital PCR, which implies a capture efficiency of approximately 30%. Highly expanded clone sizes could be underestimated if identical TCR molecules share a barcode. Spiked-in Jurkat TCR RNA equal to a single cell's worth was reported to be detectable even within 1,200,000 naive CD8 T cells. When barcode sub-clustering was left out, chimeric consensus sequences inflated TCR diversity, with chimeras reaching as high as 47%.

Its CDR3 holds 15 amino acids, cysteine through phenylalanine. Solely the CDR3 DNA is kept, with 45 bases framed from the first base. V lost 8 bases and J lost 0 bases; the stretch between them is 14 bases long. CDR1 MNHEY and CDR2 SVGEGT were looked up in the germline V gene. Naive CD8 T cell libraries were made from roughly 20,000 to 1,000,000 sorted cells using 10%, 30% or 50% of purified RNA. On a BD FACSAria II, naive CD8 T cells were FACS-sorted as CD8+CD4-CCR7+CD45RA+ and collected into RLT Plus buffer. Detection sensitivity was tested by spiking Jurkat RNA equal to 9 to 10 TCR copies' worth into samples containing roughly 17,000-1,000,000 naive CD8 T cells. CD8 T cells were enriched with RosetteSep CD8+ T Cell Enrichment Cocktail and Ficoll-Paque, followed by ACK red cell lysis.

Sequenced material: naive CD8+ T cells from blood, with Jurkat cell RNA spiked in. The intended sense of this specimen's cell subset or site label: FACS-sorted CD8+CD4-CCR7+CD45RA+ naive T cells. This TCR was sampled from a human donor in good health. Some libraries in this study had Jurkat cell RNA spiked in. The sequence links TRBV6-2 or TRBV6-3 to TRBJ2-1, and TRBD2 may be the D gene, going by 5 matching bases. The DNA reads as follows: TGTGCCAGCCGAATAATAGGGAGCTCCTACAATGAGCAGTTCTTC. The resulting protein is CASRIIGSSYNEQFF.